This is a list of T cell receptor beta chains from one sample in a study of human T cells and chemical hapten exposure. Each CDR3 protein is one row after TCRdb ran MiXCR on the RACE reads. The sample yields tens of thousands of distinct CDR3 sequences, roughly a tenth seen once. The starting material was whole blood, obtained in connection with sensitization to the hapten diphenylcyclopropenone (DPC). Receptor source: a man between 25 and 39 years old with alopecia areata. Some clones in this sample may be carry-over from other donors' samples. The CDR3 runs from the conserved cysteine through the conserved F or W. A D gene is named only where the DNA matches it firmly. Rows may omit the clone size; those that give it use once, few, many or a size class.

d_call	clone_size	v_call	j_call	cdr3_aa	cdr3_nt
TRBD1	many	TRBV25-1	TRBJ2-7	CASSGWDSPYEQYF	TGTGCCAGCAGTGGATGGGACAGCCCCTACGAGCAGTACTTC
TRBD1	.	TRBV27	TRBJ1-2	CASSLRTGTYGYTF	TGTGCCAGCAGTTTAAGGACAGGAACTTATGGCTACACCTTC
.	.	TRBV12-5	TRBJ1-6	CASGSSLSRTDPSHYSPLHF	TGTGCTAGTGGTTCCTCGCTATCACGGACTGACCCTTCCCATTATTCACCCCTCCACTTT
.	many	TRBV20-1	TRBJ1-2	CSASALGSNYGYTF	TGCAGTGCTAGTGCTCTGGGCAGCAACTATGGCTACACCTTC
.	.	TRBV12-3/TRBV12-4	TRBJ1-2	CASRVLGGYYGYTF	TGTGCCAGCAGGGTTCTAGGGGGTTACTATGGCTACACCTTC
TRBD1	few	TRBV6-5	TRBJ2-1	CASSSAGTGVDEQFF	TGTGCCAGCAGTTCCGCCGGGACAGGGGTCGATGAGCAGTTCTTC
TRBD1	many	TRBV7-8	TRBJ2-7	CASSGGQVIYEQYF	TGTGCCAGCAGCGGTGGACAGGTGATCTACGAGCAGTACTTC
.	many	TRBV6-6	TRBJ2-3	CASSEVAGTQYF	TGTGCCAGCAGCGAGGTGGCAGGTACGCAGTATTTT
.	many	TRBV5-6	TRBJ2-5	CASSSSQTYQETQYF	TGTGCCAGCAGTTCATCCCAAACGTACCAAGAGACCCAGTACTTC
.	many	TRBV6-2/TRBV6-3	TRBJ2-1	CASSVLISGQFF	TGTGCCAGCAGTGTTCTCATCTCCGGTCAGTTCTTC
.	few	TRBV25-1	TRBJ2-6	CASRGAGANVLTF	TGTGCCAGCAGGGGCGCTGGGGCCAACGTCCTGACTTTC
TRBD1	many	TRBV20-1	TRBJ1-2	CSAREQGRGDYGYTF	TGCAGTGCTAGAGAACAGGGGCGAGGAGACTATGGCTACACCTTC
.	.	TRBV7-8	TRBJ2-4	CASSSQGPIQYF	TGTGCCAGCAGTTCCCAGGGGCCAATTCAGTACTTC
TRBD1	.	TRBV2	TRBJ1-2	CASRPGGSGYGYTF	TGTGCCAGCAGACCAGGGGGATCGGGCTATGGCTACACCTTC
TRBD1	many	TRBV11-2	TRBJ1-1	CASSLALDRRNTEAFF	TGTGCCAGCAGCTTAGCCTTGGACAGGCGCAACACTGAAGCTTTCTTT
.	.	TRBV29-1	TRBJ1-1	CSGRRINTEAFF	TGCAGCGGGAGGCGGATAAACACTGAAGCTTTCTTT
TRBD1	.	TRBV2	TRBJ1-5	CASSGRTGNQPQHF	TGTGCCAGCAGTGGTCGGACAGGGAATCAGCCCCAGCATTTT
TRBD1	many	TRBV18	TRBJ1-5	CASSPRRTGQGVGRDNQPQHF	TGTGCCAGCTCCCCCCGGCGAACAGGACAGGGCGTTGGGAGAGACAATCAGCCCCAGCATTTT
TRBD1	few	TRBV9	TRBJ1-6	CASSVGAGTANSPLHF	TGTGCCAGCAGCGTAGGGGCCGGGACAGCCAATTCACCCCTCCACTTT
.	.	TRBV4-2	TRBJ1-2	CASSQERGRLVGYTF	TGTGCCAGCAGCCAGGAAAGGGGCCGCTTGGTCGGCTACACCTTC
TRBD1	.	TRBV29-1	TRBJ2-5	CSVPGTGGETQYF	TGCAGCGTGCCCGGGACAGGGGGGGAGACCCAGTACTTC
.	few	TRBV28	TRBJ1-4	CASSFPGSSEKLFF	TGTGCCAGCAGTTTCCCCGGGAGTTCTGAAAAACTGTTTTTT
.	.	TRBV12-3/TRBV12-4	TRBJ2-7	CASTRPSSYEQYF	TGTGCCAGCACCCGACCGAGCTCCTACGAGCAGTACTTC
.	few	TRBV9	TRBJ2-2	CASSVVTGAGTGELFF	TGTGCCAGCAGCGTAGTGACAGGCGCGGGTACCGGGGAGCTGTTTTTT
.	few	TRBV3-1	TRBJ1-1	CASSPIPGPPPANTEAFF	TGTGCCAGCAGCCCCATCCCGGGACCGCCGCCCGCTAACACTGAAGCTTTCTTT
.	.	TRBV7-9	TRBJ2-3	CASSLGRTSRGPDTQYF	TGTGCCAGCAGCTTAGGTCGTACTTCCAGGGGACCAGATACGCAGTATTTT
.	many	TRBV21-1	TRBJ2-7	CASSKGLSWQGIHEQYF	TGTGCCAGCAGCAAAGGGTTGTCGTGGCAGGGTATCCACGAGCAGTACTTC
.	few	TRBV7-6	TRBJ2-5	CASSLVPNVETQYF	TGTGCCAGCAGCTTAGTACCGAACGTAGAGACCCAGTACTTC
TRBD2	many	TRBV20-1	TRBJ2-3	CSATYSWGTSGTDTQYF	TGCAGTGCCACGTATTCCTGGGGGACTAGCGGCACAGATACGCAGTATTTT
.	many	TRBV20-1	TRBJ2-1	CSAERDTQRNEQFF	TGCAGTGCTGAAAGGGACACCCAGCGCAATGAGCAGTTCTTC